What follows are 8 T cell receptor beta chains derived from one specimen sequenced in a study of blood T cell repertoires in COVID-19. The table came from immunoSEQ multiplex PCR; TCRdb's copy has only in-frame clones and leaves some out. This table has under 400,000 clones, around 89% appearing once. What was sequenced was peripheral blood. Receptors originate from a man aged 18 to 29 with active or convalescent COVID-19.

About this clone itself: The junction differs from germline at one of its ends, possibly a read error. The V call is TRBV28, the J call TRBJ1-2; D not certain. This CDR3 is built from 12 residues. From germline, CDR1 is MDHEN and CDR2 SYDVKM. Here the CDR3 DNA reads TGTGCCAGCCAGTTAACGGGGAGGATACCGAGCTTC. Translation gives CASQLTGRIPSF.

The rearrangement joins TRBV29-1 to TRBJ1-1; 7 nucleotides agree with TRBD1. CDR1 and CDR2 from the germline V gene are SQVTM and ANQGSEA. J was trimmed by 3 bases and V by 4 bases; bases with no gene match: 5. CDR3 length: 13 amino acids. The CDR3 here is CSVATGLDTEAFF. The CDR3 DNA sequence: TGCAGCGTTGCGACAGGGTTGGACACTGAAGCTTTCTTT.

The rearrangement links TRBV28 to TRBJ2-3, with 7 bases fitting TRBD1. V gave up 1 base and J gave up 0 bases; unmatched junction bases: 13. CDR1 MDHEN and CDR2 SYDVKM come from the germline V gene. The CDR3 is 19 amino acids. The DNA of the CDR3 is TGTGCCAGCAGTTTATCTCCCCGACAGGGCCTTAGAAGCACAGATACGCAGTATTTT. It codes for CASSLSPRQGLRSTDTQYF.

The chain is built from TRBV6-5 and TRBJ2-7, with 10 bases fitting TRBD1. Per the germline V gene, CDR1 is MNHEY and CDR2 is SVGAGI. Trimming cost V 4 bases and J 3 bases; bases outside gene matches: 6. The CDR3 consists of 15 residues. CDR3: CASSSSWTGGYEQYF. Here the CDR3 DNA reads TGTGCCAGCAGTTCCTCATGGACAGGGGGCTACGAGCAGTACTTC.

The rearrangement uses TRBV7-9 and TRBJ1-2; maybe TRBD1 (5 bases). Looked up from germline, CDR1 is SEHNR and CDR2 is FQNEAQ (reference sequence). Trimming pared 1 base from V and 4 bases from J, leaving 10 bases between. CDR3 size: 14 residues. CDR3 loop: CASSLVQRGYGYTF. In DNA form, the CDR3 reads TGTGCCAGCAGCTTAGTTCAAAGGGGCTATGGCTACACCTTC. Based on the CDR3 plus reference TRBV7-9 and TRBJ1-2, the full variable domain is DTGVSQNPRHKITKRGQNVTFRCDPISEHNRLYWYRQTLGQGPEFLTYFQNEAQLEKSRLLSDRFSAERPKGSFSTLEIQRTEQGDSAMYLCASSLVQRGYGYTFGSGTRLTVV.

The V gene is TRBV24-1, the J gene TRBJ1-1; perhaps TRBD1 as D (5 bases). Trimming shortened V by 5 bases and J by 1 base, and 16 bases separated the two germline ends. This CDR3 spans 16 amino acids. CDR1 is KGHDR, CDR2 SFDVKD, per germline. CDR3 DNA: TGTGCCACCAGTGGATCCGGGGGATTAGGGAACACTGAAGCTTTCTTT. It encodes CATSGSGGLGNTEAFF.

The rearrangement uses TRBV5-1 and TRBJ2-3; D is unresolved. The CDR3 is made up of 15 amino acids. Germline CDR1 reads SGHRS; CDR2 reads YFSETQ. Trimming removed 4 bases at V and 2 bases at J, with 14 bases between. As DNA, the CDR3 is TGCGCCAGCAGCCGCGGCGGCGGCACCACAGATACGCAGTATTTT. Translation gives CASSRGGGTTDTQYF.

The gene calls are TRBV10-3 and TRBJ2-3, with D unresolved. The germline V gene encodes CDR1 ENHRY and CDR2 SYGVKD. CDR3 size: 14 residues. The ends were cut back, 4 bases at V and 5 bases at J, with 13 bases in the middle. The CDR3 loop is CAISGGLDGDTQYF. In DNA, the CDR3 is TGTGCCATCAGTGGAGGTCTAGATGGAGATACGCAGTATTTT.